This T cell receptor (beta chain) was captured by sequencing in a study of identical twins. TCRdb itself ran the 5' RACE reads through MiXCR, one entry per CDR3 protein. Of some 1,600,000 distinct CDR3 sequences in the sample, around a third were seen once. This clonotype has ten or more counts. Its specificity is not known. Trimming cost V 6 bases and J 2 bases, with 19 bases left between them. The CDR3 length is 16 residues. Study-level points and caveats: Zero-insertion analyses might be partly confounded by invariant T cells like MAIT and iNKT. Its conclusions, products of cross-sectional statistical analysis, did not come from following the same donors. The abundant beta clonotypes from cord blood had fewer insertions, and memory repertoires had none of this. Models, which agreed with sharing between unrelated individuals, nonetheless underestimated the out-of-frame TCR alpha sharing seen in monozygotic twins.

The receptor comes from a newborn girl in good health. The sample comprised cord blood. The rearrangement joins TRBV12-3 or TRBV12-4 to TRBJ1-2; D remains unclear. The CDR3: CASSLQSPALNYGYTF. The CDR3, as DNA: TGTGCCAGCAGCCTCCAGAGTCCTGCTTTGAACTATGGCTACACCTTC.